The 29 T cell receptor beta chains below were found in one sample sequenced in a study of cytomegalovirus exposure and HLA in healthy donors. With 60 Vbeta and 13 Jbeta primers, the PCR was carried out. TCRdb's table, derived via immunoSEQ multiplex PCR, lists solely in-frame clones and lacks some. Here the sample spans around 190,000 clones, approximately 80% being singletons. The specimen was PBMCs. The receptors stem from a young woman in good health and CMV-seronegative.

V gene TRBV23-1 combines with J gene TRBJ2-2; no clear D. TRBV23-1 is known as an ORF, though its function is uncertain. V shed 8 bases and J shed 4 bases, with 14 bases lying between them. This CDR3 region has 14 residues. This CDR3 reads CASAPGSATGELFF. The CDR3 nucleotides read TGCGCCAGCGCCCCAGGTTCGGCCACCGGGGAGCTGTTTTTT.

This clone was observed a few times. The chain has TRBV28 and TRBJ1-1; no reliable D call. CDR1 is MDHEN and CDR2 is SYDVKM in the germline V gene. The V end was cut by 8 bases, the J end by 3 bases, with 16 bases between. The CDR3 has 14 amino acids. The DNA for the CDR3 is TGTGCCAGCGTACCGCGGGGAAAGGACACTGAAGCTTTCTTT. It specifies CASVPRGKDTEAFF.

This clone turned up a few times. The chain employs TRBV5-1 and TRBJ2-7; 9 bases fit TRBD2. In germline, CDR1 is SGHRS, CDR2 YFSETQ. The CDR3 is 17 residues long. The junction had 13 bases not matched to a gene; V was cut back by 4 bases and J by 2 bases. The DNA for the CDR3 is TGCGCCAGCAGCACCCACCTTAGCGGGAGTCGGACCTACGAGCAGTACTTC. This codes for CASSTHLSGSRTYEQYF.

V is TRBV28 and J is TRBJ2-7; perhaps TRBD2 as D (5 bases). V was trimmed by 3 bases and J by 2 bases, leaving 8 bases between them. Germline V gene sequence: CDR1 MDHEN, CDR2 SYDVKM. The CDR3 loop spans 13 amino acids. The CDR3, as DNA: TGTGCCAGCAGTTTGGCGAGGGCCTACGAGCAGTACTTC. Its translation: CASSLARAYEQYF.

The rearrangement joins TRBV10-2 to TRBJ1-6, with D tentatively TRBD1 (6 bases). This CDR3 region has 16 residues. V gave up 2 bases and J gave up 5 bases, with 13 bases separating them. Germline V gene data show CDR1 as WSHSY and CDR2 as SAAADI. Here the CDR3 reads CASSEVIQGDNSPLHF. For the CDR3, the DNA is TGCGCCAGCAGTGAGGTAATACAGGGAGATAATTCACCCCTCCACTTT.

The chain combines TRBV5-4 with TRBJ2-7, with 7 positions matching TRBD2. Germline V gives CDR1 SGHNT, CDR2 YYREEE (reference sequence). The length of the CDR3 is 16 residues. The V gene end was trimmed by 4 bases and the J gene end by 0 bases; junction bases not matched to a gene: 10. Written as DNA, the CDR3 is TGTGCCAGCAGCCCCTCCCCTGGGGAGGGCTCCTACGAGCAGTACTTC. Translating gives CASSPSPGEGSYEQYF.

V gene TRBV4-1 combines with J gene TRBJ2-3; the D is unclear. V was cut by 1 base and J by 4 bases, with 6 bases left in between. The CDR3 is made up of 13 amino acids. The germline V gene encodes CDR1 MGHRA and CDR2 YSYEKL. The CDR3 reads CASSQGSADTQYF. The DNA of the CDR3 is TGCGCCAGCAGCCAAGGGAGCGCAGATACGCAGTATTTT.

V usage is TRBV5-6 and J usage is TRBJ2-7, with 10 bases lining up with TRBD2. The CDR3 is 15 amino acids. Germline loops: CDR1 SGHDT, CDR2 YYEEEE. Trimming cost V 2 bases and J 7 bases; bases outside gene matches: 9. The CDR3 region has the DNA TGTGCCAGCAGCTTAATCTCTAGCGGGAGTCGTGAGCAGTACTTC. As protein: CASSLISSGSREQYF. The full variable domain, completed using reference TRBV5-6 and TRBJ2-7, is DAGVTQSPTHLIKTRGQQVTLRCSPKSGHDTVSWYQQALGQGPQFIFQYYEEEERQRGNFPDRFSGHQFPNYSSELNVNALLLGDSALYLCASSLISSGSREQYFGPGTRLTVT.

Worth noting for this clone: This same CDR3 is encoded by further DNA sequences in the sample. The V and J genes are TRBV18 and TRBJ2-1; 7 bases match TRBD1. With V trimmed by 2 bases and J by 0 bases, 1 base remained unmatched. From germline, CDR1 is KGHSH and CDR2 LQKENI. CDR3 length: 15 residues. CDR3 bases: TGTGCCAGCTCACCAGACAGGGACTCCTACAATGAGCAGTTCTTC. Translating gives CASSPDRDSYNEQFF. Together with reference TRBV18 and TRBJ2-1, the CDR3 gives the full variable domain: NAGVMQNPRHLVRRRGQEARLRCSPMKGHSHVYWYRQLPEEGLKFMVYLQKENIIDESGMPKERFSAEFPKEGPSILRIQQVVRGDSAAYFCASSPDRDSYNEQFFGPGTRLTVL.

The rearrangement joins TRBV5-1 to TRBJ1-2; 7 positions match TRBD1. CDR1 and CDR2 (germline): SGHRS, YFSETQ. The CDR3 sequence is 16 residues long. The J segment lost 2 bases and the V segment lost 1 base, leaving 8 bases of the junction unmatched. CDR3 residues: CASSLQEETGNYGYTF. The CDR3 region has the DNA TGCGCCAGCAGCTTGCAGGAGGAGACAGGGAACTATGGCTACACCTTC.

V is TRBV4-1 and J is TRBJ2-5; D gene uncertain. The germline V and J ends were trimmed by 3 bases and 5 bases, with 13 bases remaining between them. This CDR3 region has 14 residues. CDR1 MGHRA and CDR2 YSYEKL come from the germline V gene. CDR3 coding DNA: TGCGCCAGCAGCCACTACGTGGGCCCGGAGACCCAGTACTTC. As protein: CASSHYVGPETQYF.

V is TRBV28 and J is TRBJ1-4, with TRBD1 matching over 9 bases. Per the germline V gene, CDR1 is MDHEN and CDR2 is SYDVKM. This CDR3 region has 15 residues. V gave up 7 bases and J gave up 8 bases; unmatched junction bases: 11. CDR3 sequence reads: CASNIPGQGREKLFF. CDR3 DNA sequence: TGTGCCAGCAACATACCGGGACAGGGTCGAGAAAAACTGTTTTTT. Looking up the rest from reference TRBV28 and TRBJ1-4 gives the full variable domain: DVKVTQSSRYLVKRTGEKVFLECVQDMDHENMFWYRQDPGLGLRLIYFSYDVKMKEKGDIPEGYSVSREKKERFSLILESASTNQTSMYLCASNIPGQGREKLFFGSGTQLSVL.

This clone occurred a few times. The chain combines TRBV6-6 with TRBJ1-5, with TRBD1 matching 9 bases. This CDR3 is built from 14 residues. Germline values: CDR1 MNHNY, CDR2 SVGAGI (reference sequence). V shed 5 bases and J 4 bases; nucleotides not matched to a gene: 3. CDR3 nucleotide sequence: TGTGCCAGCAGTAAGGGACAGGGAAATCAGCCCCAGCATTTT. This translates into CASSKGQGNQPQHF.

The V gene is TRBV25-1, the J gene TRBJ2-5; TRBD1 agrees at 7 bases. V was clipped by 8 bases and J by 5 bases; unmatched bases: 2. This CDR3 has 11 amino acids. Germline values: CDR1 MGHDK, CDR2 SYGVNS. CDR3 DNA sequence: TGTGCCAGCGGACAGGCGGAGACCCAGTACTTC. Encoded protein: CASGQAETQYF.

The chain employs TRBV10-1 and TRBJ2-3, with 7 bases aligning to TRBD2. Germline lookup yields CDR1 WNHNN and CDR2 SYGVQD (reference sequence). The CDR3 runs to 18 residues. Losses at the gene ends were 0 bases for V and 0 bases for J; bases not matched to a gene: 9. DNA for the CDR3: TGCGCCAGCAGTGAGTCGTTGGCGGGGGTGTATAGCACAGATACGCAGTATTTT. Protein: CASSESLAGVYSTDTQYF.

This sequence joins TRBV5-1 and TRBJ1-1, with D perhaps matching TRBD1 (6 bases). V was clipped by 1 base and J by 6 bases, with 10 bases between them. This CDR3 is built from 13 residues. The germline V gene encodes CDR1 SGHRS and CDR2 YFSETQ. The CDR3 nucleotides are TGCGCCAGCAGCTTGAGCAGGGGTCCTGAAGCTTTCTTT. It is translated as CASSLSRGPEAFF. Filled out from reference TRBV5-1 and TRBJ1-1, the complete variable domain reads KAGVTQTPRYLIKTRGQQVTLSCSPISGHRSVSWYQQTPGQGLQFLFEYFSETQRNKGNFPGRFSGRQFSNSRSEMNVSTLELGDSALYLCASSLSRGPEAFFGQGTRLTVV.

This clone has just one count. The chain couples TRBV30 to TRBJ1-1, with no clear D. From germline, CDR1 is GTSNPN and CDR2 SVGIG (reference sequence). With 5 bases removed from V and 1 base from J, the gap between germline ends came to 11 bases. The CDR3 is 13 residues long. CDR3 nucleotides: TGTGCCTGGGCCGATACAGAGAACACTGAAGCTTTCTTT. Amino acids: CAWADTENTEAFF.

This rearrangement joins TRBV28 to TRBJ1-5, with D unresolved. Germline CDR1 is MDHEN and CDR2 is SYDVKM. V dropped 4 bases and J dropped 1 base, with 17 bases sitting between them. The CDR3 is 17 amino acids. CDR3 coding DNA: TGTGCCAGCAGTTCTCGACGTGAGAGACACAGCAATCAGCCCCAGCATTTT. Its translation: CASSSRRERHSNQPQHF.

J is TRBJ2-1 and V is TRBV27; 8 bases are a match to TRBD1. Per the germline V gene, CDR1 is MNHEY and CDR2 is SMNVEV (reference sequence). The CDR3 spans 17 residues. J was trimmed by 1 base and V by 4 bases; bases with no gene match: 9. The CDR3, as DNA: TGTGCCAGCAGTTCCCGGGGACAGGCCCCATCCTACAATGAGCAGTTCTTC. Amino acids: CASSSRGQAPSYNEQFF.

V gene TRBV7-2 combines with J gene TRBJ2-3; 8 positions match TRBD2. Unmatched junction bases numbered 7, after V lost 4 bases and J lost 4 bases. Per the germline V gene, CDR1 is SGHTA and CDR2 is FQGNSA. This CDR3 region has 15 residues. The CDR3 DNA follows: TGTGCCAGCAGCTGGAGGGGTAGCGGGGCAGATACGCAGTATTTT. Its protein product is CASSWRGSGADTQYF.

The gene calls are TRBV6-1 and TRBJ2-3; 8 nucleotides line up with TRBD1. Per germline, CDR1 MNHNS and CDR2 SASEGT. This CDR3 has 18 residues. Trimming took 2 bases from V and 0 from J; bases not matched to a gene: 10. Here the CDR3 DNA reads TGTGCCAGCAGTGAACGCGCCCGGACAGGGACTAGCACAGATACGCAGTATTTT. It yields the protein CASSERARTGTSTDTQYF.

The chain's CDR3 is CASSPQRGVKNIQYF. CDR3 sequence (DNA): TGTGCCAGCAGTCCACAGCGGGGGGTCAAAAACATTCAGTACTTC. This chain joins TRBV2 and TRBJ2-4, with 9 bases fitting TRBD2. CDR3 length: 15 amino acids. The trim removed 5 bases at V and 3 bases at J, leaving 5 bases unmatched. CDR1 and CDR2 (germline): SNHLY, FYNNEI.

The chain employs TRBV29-1 and TRBJ2-7; the D is unclear. The V and J ends lost 8 bases and 3 bases respectively, with 8 bases between them. The germline V gene encodes CDR1 SQVTM and CDR2 ANQGSEA. This CDR3 is built from 10 residues. The CDR3 is CSYSIYEQYF. CDR3 nucleotides: TGCAGCTACAGCATCTACGAGCAGTACTTC.

The rearrangement links TRBV7-2 to TRBJ2-5; 7 bases line up with TRBD2. The CDR3 spans 14 residues. Trimming removed 5 bases from V and 3 bases from J; junction bases left unmatched: 6. Germline values: CDR1 SGHTA, CDR2 FQGNSA. The CDR3, as DNA: TGTGCCAGCAGCATGGGACTATGGAAAGAGACCCAGTACTTC. This translates into CASSMGLWKETQYF.

This chain connects TRBV9 to TRBJ1-2, with TRBD1 matching 8 bases. After removal of 0 bases from V and 6 bases from J, the junction contained 4 bases not matched to a gene. Per the germline V gene, CDR1 is SGDLS and CDR2 is YYNGEE. This CDR3 contains 14 residues. The CDR3 DNA reads TGTGCCAGCAGCGTAGTCGGACAGGGCAATGGCTACACCTTC. It encodes CASSVVGQGNGYTF.

The CDR3 is CASSQEAARSQYF. CDR3 nucleotide sequence: TGCGCCAGCAGCCAAGAGGCGGCTCGGTCCCAGTACTTC. V gene TRBV4-1 combines with J gene TRBJ2-5, with unresolved D. This CDR3 has 13 residues. V dropped 0 bases and J dropped 9 bases, with 11 bases sitting between them. Germline loops: CDR1 MGHRA, CDR2 YSYEKL.

The chain joins TRBV7-7 to TRBJ2-7; 8 bases match TRBD1. Germline V gene data show CDR1 as SSHAT and CDR2 as FNYEAQ (reference sequence). After removal of 6 bases from V and 2 bases from J, the junction contained 9 bases not matched to a gene. The CDR3 totals 15 residues. The CDR3 loop is CASSLDRGSTYEQYF. CDR3 in DNA: TGTGCCAGCAGTCTCGACAGGGGATCTACCTACGAGCAGTACTTC.

The rearrangement joins TRBV5-1 to TRBJ1-1, with D hard to call. CDR3 size: 13 residues. Germline assignment: CDR1 SGHRS and CDR2 YFSETQ. The V gene lost 2 bases and the J gene lost 6 bases, with 11 bases spanning the gap. The CDR3 sequence: CASSLISEAEAFF. CDR3 nucleotide sequence: TGCGCCAGCAGCTTAATTTCCGAGGCTGAAGCTTTCTTT.

The chain is built from TRBV6-5 and TRBJ1-5; 9 nucleotides line up with TRBD1. This CDR3 comprises 14 residues. V lost 7 bases, J lost 4 bases, and 5 bases stayed unmatched. Germline V gene sequence: CDR1 MNHEY, CDR2 SVGAGI. DNA for the CDR3: TGTGCCAGCACCAAAGGACAGGGGAATCAGCCCCAGCATTTT. As protein: CASTKGQGNQPQHF.